These T cell receptor beta chains were read from a single sample in a study of resident and recirculating memory T cells in vitiligo. Produced via immunoSEQ multiplex PCR; TCRdb's table is partial and in-frame only. Of roughly 76,000 clones in the sample, roughly nine tenths were seen once. Sequenced: blood. These receptors were obtained from a male donor with vitiligo. CDR3s include the opening cysteine and the closing phenylalanine or tryptophan. A D gene is named only where the DNA matches it firmly. For some rows the clone size is stated as once, few or many, or as a class when expanded; others skip it.

TRBD2 | TRBJ2-1 | TRBV11-3 | few | TGTGCCAGCAGCTTAGCGGGGGGGATTTACAATGAGCAGTTCTTC | CASSLAGGIYNEQFF
TRBD2 | TRBJ2-7 | TRBV4-3 | . | TGCGCCAGCAGCCCCGGTACTAGCGGGGACGACGAGCAGTACTTC | CASSPGTSGDDEQYF
. | TRBJ1-5 | TRBV7-2 | . | TGTGCCAGCAGCTTAAGGGGGATCAATCAGCCCCAGCATTTT | CASSLRGINQPQHF
. | TRBJ2-3 | TRBV6-5 | . | TGTGCCACCGTATCTGGGGGCAGGGGGGCAGATACGCAGTATTTT | CATVSGGRGADTQYF
TRBD1 | TRBJ2-3 | TRBV7-6 | . | TGTGCCAGCAGCTTACAGGGGGTGAGCACAGATACGCAGTATTTT | CASSLQGVSTDTQYF
. | TRBJ1-3 | TRBV6-6 | . | TGTGCCAGCAGTTCGACAGGCTCTGGAAACACCATATATTTT | CASSSTGSGNTIYF
TRBD1 | TRBJ1-3 | TRBV7-9 | once | TGTGCCAGCAGGCGGGACAGGGCTAACACCATATATTTT | CASRRDRANTIYF
TRBD1 | TRBJ2-5 | TRBV11-3 | . | TGTGCCAGCAGCCTTGGACAGGGGCACCAAGAGACCCAGTACTTC | CASSLGQGHQETQYF
. | TRBJ1-5 | TRBV5-5 | . | TGTGCCAGCAGCGGACAGTATAGCAATCAGCCCCAGCATTTT | CASSGQYSNQPQHF
. | TRBJ1-5 | TRBV10-3 | . | TGTGCCATCAGCAGTACAGGGTTAGGTCAGCCCCAGCATTTT | CAISSTGLGQPQHF
. | TRBJ2-1 | TRBV11-3 | . | TGTGCCAGCAGCGTAGGTGGGGGCACCTACAATGAGCAGTTCTTC | CASSVGGGTYNEQFF
TRBD2 | TRBJ2-3 | TRBV7-2 | . | TGTGCCAGCAGCTTAGAACTAGCGGGGGGGCTTGACACGCAGTATTTT | CASSLELAGGLDTQYF
TRBD1 | TRBJ1-1 | TRBV6-6 | once | TGTGCCAGCAGTCGACAGGGCCAAGGAAGTGAAGCTTTCTTT | CASSRQGQGSEAFF
. | TRBJ2-7 | TRBV11-1 | once | TGTGCCAGCAGTCCCCGCTCCCACCGCGCCTACGAGCAGTACTTC | CASSPRSHRAYEQYF
. | TRBJ2-3 | TRBV2 | . | TGTGCCACCGGGGGACCGCGCGAGTGGACAGATACGCAGTATTTT | CATGGPREWTDTQYF
TRBD2 | TRBJ2-2 | TRBV5-4 | . | TGTGCCAGCAGCCAATTCCCGGAGACTAGCGGACCCGGGGAGCTGTTTTTT | CASSQFPETSGPGELFF
TRBD1 | TRBJ1-4 | TRBV11-2 | . | TGTGCCAGCAGCTTAGATCGGACAGGGCCAAATGAAAAACTGTTTTTT | CASSLDRTGPNEKLFF
. | TRBJ2-3 | TRBV7-2 | . | TGTGCCAGCAGCACGCTCGGGATCCGCACAGATACGCAGTATTTT | CASSTLGIRTDTQYF
TRBD2 | TRBJ2-1 | TRBV6-6 | once | TGTGCCAGCAGTTACCCTACTAGCGGGGGGAGAAATGAGCAGTTCTTC | CASSYPTSGGRNEQFF
. | TRBJ2-3 | TRBV27 | . | TGTGCCAGCAGTTTAATCCAGGGAAGAGATACGCAGTATTTT | CASSLIQGRDTQYF
. | TRBJ1-5 | TRBV30 | . | TGTGCCTCAGGGGGCAATCAGCCCCAGCATTTT | CASGGNQPQHF
. | TRBJ1-1 | TRBV5-1 | . | TGCGCCAGCAGCTTGGCCGGGGGGGGGCTTAACACTGAAGCTTTCTTT | CASSLAGGGLNTEAFF
TRBD2 | TRBJ2-5 | TRBV9 | . | TGTGCCAGCAGCGCAGCCGGGACTAGTCCGGGGGAGACCCAGTACTTC | CASSAAGTSPGETQYF
. | TRBJ2-7 | TRBV5-4 | . | TGTGCCAGCAGCTTGCTTTTAGCCCCTTCTTCATCCACCTACGAGCAGTACTTC | CASSLLLAPSSSTYEQYF
. | TRBJ1-4 | TRBV27 | . | TGTGCCAGCAGTTTATTCAGGGCCTCAACTAATGAAAAACTGTTTTTT | CASSLFRASTNEKLFF
. | TRBJ2-5 | TRBV30 | . | TGTGCCTGGAGTGGGGCAGGACAAGAGACCCAGTACTTC | CAWSGAGQETQYF
. | TRBJ2-7 | TRBV2 | . | TGTGCCAGCAGACCGGACAGCTACGAGCAGTACTTC | CASRPDSYEQYF
. | TRBJ2-7 | TRBV10-2 | once | TGCGCCAGTGGACAGACGAACTACGAGCAGTACTTC | CASGQTNYEQYF
. | TRBJ1-5 | TRBV19 | . | TGTGCCAGCTCAGGGGATTGGGACAATCAGCCCCAGCATTTT | CASSGDWDNQPQHF
. | TRBJ1-2 | TRBV29-1 | . | TGCAGCTTACAGGGTCGTGGGGGCTACACCTTC | CSLQGRGGYTF
TRBD1 | TRBJ1-6 | TRBV9 | . | TGTGCCAGCAGCGCGGGACAGAGCTCCTATAATTCACCCCTCCACTTT | CASSAGQSSYNSPLHF
. | TRBJ2-7 | TRBV11-1 | . | TGTGCCAGCAGCTTAGCAGGGGGTGACTACGAGCAGTACTTC | CASSLAGGDYEQYF
TRBD1 | TRBJ1-4 | TRBV27 | . | TGTGCCAGCGGCAACAGGGGTGAAAAACTGTTTTTT | CASGNRGEKLFF
TRBD1 | TRBJ1-1 | TRBV29-1 | . | TGCAGCGTTGAGGGGACAGACCATAACACTGAAGCTTTCTTT | CSVEGTDHNTEAFF
. | TRBJ1-2 | TRBV6-5 | . | TGTGCCAGCAAAACCCAGGGGCCGACCCCCTATGGCTACACCTTC | CASKTQGPTPYGYTF
. | TRBJ2-5 | TRBV7-2 | once | TGTGCCAGCAGCTTAGCGGGGGGGCAGGCAGAGACCCAGTACTTC | CASSLAGGQAETQYF
TRBD1 | TRBJ2-1 | TRBV6-1 | . | TGTGCCAGCAGTGAAGACAGGGGCTCCTACAATGAGCAGTTCTTC | CASSEDRGSYNEQFF
TRBD2 | TRBJ2-2 | TRBV4-3 | . | TGCGCCAGCAGCCAAGATCCGGCGGGGGCCGGGGAGCTGTTTTTT | CASSQDPAGAGELFF
. | TRBJ1-4 | TRBV7-3 | . | TGTGCCAGCAGCCCAGGGGCAGGGGAGGGTGAAAAACTGTTTTTT | CASSPGAGEGEKLFF
. | TRBJ2-7 | TRBV19 | once | TGTGCCAGTAGTATAGAGAGTTCCTACGAGCAGTACTTC | CASSIESSYEQYF